This TCR beta chain was sequenced during a study of T cell responses to AZD1222 COVID-19 vaccine. About the study: Some second doses came at about 4 weeks and others at about 12 weeks; these were pooled. Overall study findings and caveats: Among the donors, most were white British and more were female, and clonal diversity was possibly underestimated.

The length of the CDR3 is 13 residues. The germline gives CDR1 GTSNPN, CDR2 SVGIG (reference sequence). With V trimmed by 8 bases and J by 5 bases, 6 bases remained unmatched. Using immunoSEQ multiplex PCR, the repertoire was profiled, and TCRdb retains in-frame clones only, with some absent. The repertoire holds approximately 150,000 clones, approximately 88% seen once, with 1.5% to 2% in the top ten. To note about this clone: Its antigen is still unknown.

The starting material was peripheral blood, obtained on day 0 of AZD1222 vaccination. The J gene is TRBJ1-6, the V gene TRBV30; 7 positions agree with TRBD1. This TCR came from an adult in good health. Written as DNA, the CDR3 is TGTGCCCTTAGGGGGCTGGATAATTCACCCCTCCACTTT. This codes for CALRGLDNSPLHF.